Presented here are 27 T cell receptor beta chains from one specimen sequenced in a study of cytomegalovirus exposure and HLA in healthy donors. Amplification used 60 Vbeta primers and 13 Jbeta primers. Generated by immunoSEQ multiplex PCR, the TCRdb table keeps only in-frame clones and is missing some. In the table there are over 95,000 clones, about 76% of which are singletons. What was sequenced was PBMCs. These receptors all come from a woman aged 40 to 49 in good health and CMV-seropositive.

The rearrangement uses TRBV5-4 and TRBJ1-2; 10 bases are shared with TRBD1. The CDR3 loop spans 14 amino acids. Germline lookup yields CDR1 SGHNT and CDR2 YYREEE (reference sequence). The junction had 9 bases not matched to a gene; V was cut back by 5 bases and J by 8 bases. In nucleotides, the CDR3 is TGTGCCAGCAGGCCGGGACAGGGGACTTCGGGCTACACCTTC. As protein: CASRPGQGTSGYTF.

The chain carries TRBV6-1 and TRBJ2-7; maybe TRBD2 (5 bases). The germline V gene has CDR1 MNHNS and CDR2 SASEGT. V gave up 3 bases and J gave up 3 bases, with 15 bases separating them. The CDR3 has 15 residues. CDR3 region: CASSEGSGGVYEQYF. Written as DNA, the CDR3 is TGTGCCAGCAGTGAGGGCAGCGGTGGGGTCTACGAGCAGTACTTC.

The chain combines TRBV7-9 with TRBJ1-2, with D possibly TRBD1 on 6 matching bases. Trimming left V 2 bases short and J 4 bases short, with 20 bases between. Germline lookup yields CDR1 SEHNR and CDR2 FQNEAQ (reference sequence). CDR3 length: 17 residues. The CDR3 reads CASSLNEQGLMIYGYTF. The DNA for the CDR3 is TGTGCCAGCAGCTTAAATGAACAGGGCCTAATGATCTATGGCTACACCTTC. The whole variable domain, filled in from reference TRBV7-9 and TRBJ1-2, reads DTGVSQNPRHKITKRGQNVTFRCDPISEHNRLYWYRQTLGQGPEFLTYFQNEAQLEKSRLLSDRFSAERPKGSFSTLEIQRTEQGDSAMYLCASSLNEQGLMIYGYTFGSGTRLTVV.

The chain links TRBV2 to TRBJ2-3; 10 positions agree with TRBD2. The CDR3 is 16 residues long. CDR1 SNHLY and CDR2 FYNNEI come from the germline V gene. After removal of 8 bases from V and 9 bases from J, the junction contained 17 bases not matched to a gene. Written as DNA, the CDR3 is TGTGCCAGCGGAGGAGGTAGCGGGGGGCCCCCCAAGACGCAGTATTTT. Translation: CASGGGSGGPPKTQYF.

The V call is TRBV7-2, the J call TRBJ1-5, with 7 bases fitting TRBD1. Trimming at V came to 1 base and at J to 5 bases, leaving 5 bases not matched to a gene. The CDR3 has 15 amino acids. Germline CDR1 reads SGHTA; CDR2 reads FQGNSA. The CDR3 loop reads CASSLVVTGHQPQHF. The CDR3 DNA sequence: TGTGCCAGCAGCTTAGTTGTGACAGGGCATCAGCCCCAGCATTTT.

V and J are TRBV27 and TRBJ2-7; possible D gene TRBD1, 6 bases. Germline V lookup: CDR1 MNHEY, CDR2 SMNVEV (reference sequence). V was clipped by 5 bases and J by 6 bases, with 26 bases between them. The CDR3 runs to 17 residues. CDR3 DNA: TGTGCCAGCAGTCCGCAGCAGTCCGGGACAAGAAGAAGCGAGCAGTACTTC. Protein: CASSPQQSGTRRSEQYF.

V and J are TRBV13 and TRBJ2-7, with 7 bases aligning to TRBD1. The trim removed 3 bases at V and 2 bases at J, leaving 4 bases unmatched. Germline lookup yields CDR1 PRHDT and CDR2 FYEKMQ (reference sequence). This CDR3 spans 14 amino acids. CDR3 DNA sequence: TGTGCCAGCAGCTTCCGGGACAGAGCCTACGAGCAGTACTTC. The encoded protein is CASSFRDRAYEQYF.

The genes are TRBV19 and TRBJ1-1; TRBD1 matches at 7 bases. V lost 5 bases and J lost 4; bases outside the gene matches: 4. The germline V gene encodes CDR1 LNHDA and CDR2 SQIVND (reference sequence). This CDR3 has 13 amino acids. The CDR3 region has the DNA TGTGCCAGTAGTTCAAACAGGGGCACTGAAGCTTTCTTT. Translating it yields CASSSNRGTEAFF.

In this sample, this clone turned up a few times. V and J are TRBV20-1 and TRBJ2-3; D is unclear. Trimming stripped 5 bases from V and 6 bases from J, with 6 bases between. This CDR3 spans 10 amino acids. Germline-derived CDR1 and CDR2 are DFQATT and SNEGSKA (reference sequence). CDR3 bases: TGCAGTGCTCAGAAGGATACGCAGTATTTT. It translates to CSAQKDTQYF.

The rearrangement joins TRBV30 to TRBJ2-5, with 7 bases identical to TRBD2. The DNA matches TRBJ2-7 better at its end, which makes the J call doubtful. This CDR3 is 15 amino acids long. Per germline, CDR1 GTSNPN and CDR2 SVGIG (reference sequence). The CDR3 nucleotides are TGTGCCTGGAGTGAGGGAGCGGGGATTTCCTACGAGCAGTACTTC. Its protein product is CAWSEGAGISYEQYF.

The chain carries TRBV13 and TRBJ2-3; possibly TRBD2 for D (5 bases). CDR3 length: 17 residues. V lost 5 bases and J lost 4, with 22 bases in between. The germline V gene encodes CDR1 PRHDT and CDR2 FYEKMQ (reference sequence). The CDR3 here is CASSQPRGLALPDTQYF. CDR3 nucleotides: TGTGCCAGCAGCCAACCCCGTGGGCTAGCCCTGCCAGATACGCAGTATTTT.

The chain links TRBV6-1 to TRBJ1-4; no definite D call. Deletions cut 8 bases from V and 2 bases from J, with 9 bases between. Germline assignment: CDR1 MNHNS and CDR2 SASEGT. The CDR3 has 13 amino acids. The CDR3 here is CASQYVTNEKLFF. CDR3 nucleotides: TGTGCCAGCCAGTACGTGACTAATGAAAAACTGTTTTTT.

This clone was seen once. The chain employs TRBV6-1 and TRBJ1-3; D is ambiguous. Trimming stripped 6 bases from V and 0 bases from J, with 12 bases between. Germline loops: CDR1 MNHNS, CDR2 SASEGT. This CDR3 has 15 residues. CDR3 sequence reads: CASSRLLTSGNTIYF. CDR3 in DNA: TGTGCCAGCAGCCGACTCCTGACCTCTGGAAACACCATATATTTT.

This clone was seen more than once but under ten times. The CDR3 here is CAWSLDRAGYTF. CDR3 bases: TGTGCCTGGAGCCTCGACAGGGCTGGCTACACCTTC. This chain links TRBV30 with TRBJ1-2, with TRBD1 matching over 7 bases. J lost 7 bases, V lost 3 bases, and 5 bases had no gene match. This CDR3 comprises 12 residues. Germline-derived CDR1 and CDR2 are GTSNPN and SVGIG (reference sequence). Complete variable domain (other parts from reference TRBV30 and TRBJ1-2): SQTIHQWPATLVQPVGSPLSLECTVEGTSNPNLYWYRQAAGRGLQLLFYSVGIGQISSEVPQNLSASRPQDRQFILSSKKLLLSDSGFYLCAWSLDRAGYTFGSGTRLTVV.

This clone was seen just once. The chain uses TRBV5-8 and TRBJ2-7; maybe TRBD2 (7 bases). Trimming cost V 2 bases and J 4 bases, with 10 bases left between them. The CDR3 spans 13 residues. Germline V gene lookup returns CDR1 SGHTS and CDR2 YDEGEE. CDR3 in amino acids: CASSLGGGYEQYF. In DNA, the CDR3 is TGTGCCAGCAGCTTAGGGGGAGGGTACGAGCAGTACTTC.

The chain employs TRBV2 and TRBJ2-1, with TRBD2 as a possible D gene (6 bases). Germline V gene data show CDR1 as SNHLY and CDR2 as FYNNEI. Trimming stripped 6 bases from V and 6 bases from J, with 9 bases between. This CDR3 comprises 12 residues. The CDR3 DNA is TGTGCCAGCAGCCTACTAGCCAATGAGCAGTTCTTC. It specifies CASSLLANEQFF.

A remark on this clone: Compared with germline, one end of the junction differs, possibly owing to a read error. The J gene is TRBJ1-1, the V gene TRBV7-7; D call uncertain. This CDR3 comprises 13 residues. Germline V gene sequence: CDR1 SSHAT, CDR2 FNYEAQ (reference sequence). This CDR3 reads CASSFSEATEAFF. CDR3 coding DNA: TGTGCTAGCAGCTTTAGCGAGGCGACTGAAGCTTTCTTT.

This chain joins TRBV19 and TRBJ2-1, with TRBD1 matching over 7 bases. Germline V gene lookup returns CDR1 LNHDA and CDR2 SQIVND (reference sequence). The junction had 10 bases not matched to a gene; V was cut back by 5 bases and J by 3 bases. CDR3 length: 16 amino acids. The CDR3: CASSVSLTGYYNEQFF. As DNA, the CDR3 is TGTGCCAGTAGTGTCTCCCTGACAGGGTACTACAATGAGCAGTTCTTC.

The genes are TRBV6-6 and TRBJ1-3; the D is unclear. Looked up from germline, CDR1 is MNHNY and CDR2 is SVGAGI (reference sequence). V was trimmed by 4 bases and J by 4 bases, leaving 5 bases between them. The CDR3 sequence is 12 residues long. CDR3: CASSSGGNTIYF. DNA of the CDR3: TGTGCCAGCAGTTCCGGGGGAAACACCATATATTTT.

The DNA for the CDR3 is TGCGCCAGCAGCTATAACCCGGGGGGCTCAGATACGCAGTATTTT. This sequence encodes CASSYNPGGSDTQYF. The chain carries TRBV5-1 and TRBJ2-3, with TRBD2 as a possible D gene (7 bases). Germline V gene lookup returns CDR1 SGHRS and CDR2 YFSETQ. The CDR3 covers 15 residues. The germline V and J ends were trimmed by 3 bases and 4 bases, with 15 bases remaining between them.

The chain employs TRBV7-9 and TRBJ2-7; D call uncertain. The CDR3 is made up of 12 amino acids. Trimming pared 5 bases from V and 0 bases from J, leaving 5 bases between. Per germline, CDR1 SEHNR and CDR2 FQNEAQ (reference sequence). CDR3 amino acids: CASSMSSYEQYF. In nucleotides, the CDR3 is TGTGCCAGCAGCATGAGCTCCTACGAGCAGTACTTC.

The chain joins TRBV6-1 to TRBJ2-2; 11 bases are a match to TRBD1. The V gene's germline CDR1 is MNHNS and CDR2 SASEGT. V was pared by 6 bases and J by 3 bases, with 3 bases of the junction left unmatched. CDR3 size: 15 residues. DNA of the CDR3: TGTGCCAGCAGCGCGGGACAGGGGGACACCGGGGAGCTGTTTTTT. It codes for CASSAGQGDTGELFF.

The chain carries TRBV7-2 and TRBJ2-2, with 14 bases aligning to TRBD2. This CDR3 has 14 amino acids. V gave up 5 bases and J gave up 11 bases; unmatched junction bases: 4. Germline V gene lookup returns CDR1 SGHTA and CDR2 FQGNSA. In DNA, the CDR3 is TGTGCCAGCAGCCCTGGGACTAGCGGGGGAGAGCTGTTTTTT. It specifies CASSPGTSGGELFF.

This chain uses TRBV10-3 with TRBJ1-1, with D unclear. V lost 7 bases, J lost 1 base, and 10 bases lay in between. The CDR3 contains 13 residues. The germline CDR1 and CDR2 sequences are ENHRY and SYGVKD. CDR3: CAITDFPNTEAFF. In DNA, the CDR3 is TGTGCCATCACTGACTTCCCGAACACTGAAGCTTTCTTT.

J is TRBJ1-4 and V is TRBV5-1; TRBD1 aligns across 7 bases. Germline CDR1 and CDR2: SGHRS and YFSETQ. Trimming at V came to 9 bases and at J to 0 bases, leaving 8 bases not matched to a gene. The CDR3 has 15 amino acids. CDR3 sequence reads: CAILDRPATNEKLFF. In DNA form, the CDR3 reads TGCGCCATCTTGGACAGGCCCGCAACTAATGAAAAACTGTTTTTT.

This chain links TRBV11-1 with TRBJ2-2; D may be TRBD1 (7 bases). Germline lookup yields CDR1 SGHAT and CDR2 FQDESV (reference sequence). The CDR3 covers 19 residues. V lost 7 bases and J 3 bases, leaving 27 bases between the germline ends. The DNA for the CDR3 is TGTGCCAGCACCACCCTCTTAGGGGGCAGGTGGGAGGACACCGGGGAGCTGTTTTTT. It encodes CASTTLLGGRWEDTGELFF.

This clone was detected only a few times. V usage is TRBV6-1 and J usage is TRBJ1-1, with TRBD1 as a possible D gene (5 bases). The CDR3 runs 14 residues. The V gene lost 2 bases and the J gene lost 12 bases, with 19 bases spanning the gap. Looked up from germline, CDR1 is MNHNS and CDR2 is SASEGT. The CDR3: CASSERDSRPKTFF. As DNA, the CDR3 is TGTGCCAGCAGTGAAAGGGACTCCAGACCCAAAACTTTCTTT.